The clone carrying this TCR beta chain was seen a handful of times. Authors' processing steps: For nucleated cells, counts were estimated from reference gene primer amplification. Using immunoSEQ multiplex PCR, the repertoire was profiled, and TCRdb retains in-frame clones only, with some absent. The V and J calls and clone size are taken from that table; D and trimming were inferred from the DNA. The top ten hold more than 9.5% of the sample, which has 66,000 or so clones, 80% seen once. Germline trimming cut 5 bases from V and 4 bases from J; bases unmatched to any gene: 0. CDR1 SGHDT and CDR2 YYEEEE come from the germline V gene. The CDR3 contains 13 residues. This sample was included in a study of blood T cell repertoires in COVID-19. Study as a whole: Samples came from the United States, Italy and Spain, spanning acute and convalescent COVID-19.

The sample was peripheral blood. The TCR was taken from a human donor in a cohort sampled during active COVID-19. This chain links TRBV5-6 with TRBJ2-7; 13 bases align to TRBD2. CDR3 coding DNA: TGTGCCAGCAGACTAGCGGGAGGGTACGAGCAGTACTTC. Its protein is CASRLAGGYEQYF.